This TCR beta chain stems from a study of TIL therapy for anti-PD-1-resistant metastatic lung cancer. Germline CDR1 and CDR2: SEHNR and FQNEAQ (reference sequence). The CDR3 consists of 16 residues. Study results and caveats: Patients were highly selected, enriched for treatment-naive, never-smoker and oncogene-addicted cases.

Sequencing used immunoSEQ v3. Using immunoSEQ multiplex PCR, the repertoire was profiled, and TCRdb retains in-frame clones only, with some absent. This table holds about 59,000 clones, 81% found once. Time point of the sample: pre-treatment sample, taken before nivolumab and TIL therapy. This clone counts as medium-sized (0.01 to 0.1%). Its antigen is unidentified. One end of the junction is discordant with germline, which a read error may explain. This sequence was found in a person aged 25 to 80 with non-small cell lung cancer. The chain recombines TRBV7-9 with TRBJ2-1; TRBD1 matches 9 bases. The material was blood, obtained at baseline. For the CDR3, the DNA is TGTGCCAGCAGCGTAGCCGGACAGGGGCGCAAAAATGAGCAGTTCTTC. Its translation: CASSVAGQGRKNEQFF.